This record concerns one TCR beta chain sequence. Its antigen is currently unknown. This record belongs to a study of graft-versus-host responses after intestinal transplantation. Study-wide background: Every recipient had anti-thymocyte globulin induction and about three years of tacrolimus plus steroids.

Study-wide results and limits: Those patients showing graft-donor T cell macrochimerism displayed high graft-versus-host to host-versus-graft clonal ratios in allografts. Present in recipient marrow, GvH clones included some that appeared first in ileum or blood. There was an association between peak levels of circulating GvH clones and early post-transplant HvG declines.

The repertoire was sequenced with immunoSEQ multiplex PCR; TCRdb's copy has only in-frame clones and lacks some. The repertoire holds about 88,000 clones, with around 93% as singletons. Between the trimmed V and J ends, which lost 0 bases and 7 bases, there was a span of 12 bases. CDR1 MDHEN and CDR2 SYDVKM come from the germline V gene. CDR3 length: 15 amino acids. The gene calls are TRBV28 and TRBJ2-2; possible D gene TRBD1, 7 bases. The sequencing here drew on unstimulated CD4+ T cells sorted from spleen or lymph node cells, taken before transplant. This TCR was recovered from a human donor who was the organ donor for an intestinal transplant. In nucleotides, the CDR3 is TGTGCCAGCAGTTTATGGCAGGGGGAGGTCGGGGAGCTGTTTTTT. Amino acids: CASSLWQGEVGELFF.